These 12 T cell receptor beta chains came from one sample sequenced in a study of cytomegalovirus exposure and HLA in healthy donors. PCR was performed using 60 Vbeta and 13 Jbeta primers. The data were produced by immunoSEQ multiplex PCR, yet TCRdb's version contains in-frame clones alone and is incomplete. The sample records about 140,000 clones, around 80% being singletons. Source material: PBMCs. These receptors came from a young man in good health and CMV-seropositive.

The chain combines TRBV7-3 with TRBJ2-1; maybe TRBD1 (5 bases). The V and J ends lost 2 bases and 7 bases respectively, with 15 bases between them. From germline, CDR1 is SGHTA and CDR2 FQGTGA. This CDR3 spans 15 amino acids. CDR3 sequence reads: CASSLEAGFRNEQFF. CDR3 nucleotide sequence: TGTGCCAGCAGCTTAGAGGCAGGGTTTAGGAATGAGCAGTTCTTC.

The chain couples TRBV6-5 to TRBJ2-1; 7 bases map to TRBD2. Germline V gene data show CDR1 as MNHEY and CDR2 as SVGAGI. Trimming took 5 bases from V and 4 from J; bases not matched to a gene: 8. The CDR3 is 15 amino acids. CDR3 region: CASSPVAGPYNEQFF. The CDR3 nucleotides are TGTGCCAGCAGTCCCGTAGCGGGCCCGTACAATGAGCAGTTCTTC.

Of note for this clone: At one boundary the junction diverges from the germline segment, which might be a read error. The chain carries TRBV5-6 and TRBJ2-7; perhaps TRBD2 as D (6 bases). The CDR3 has 14 amino acids. Per germline, CDR1 SGHDT and CDR2 YYEEEE. CDR3 sequence (DNA): TGTGCCGGCAGCTTCGGGACTGGCTCCTACGAGCAGTACTTC. This gives the protein CAGSFGTGSYEQYF.

This sequence joins TRBV30 and TRBJ2-1; D is perhaps TRBD2 (8 bases). V was pared by 2 bases and J by 8 bases, with 25 bases between. This CDR3 has 17 amino acids. Germline V gene sequence: CDR1 GTSNPN, CDR2 SVGIG (reference sequence). The CDR3 is CAWSYSRTSRGEDEQFF. In nucleotides, the CDR3 is TGTGCCTGGAGTTATTCCCGGACTAGCAGGGGGGAGGATGAGCAGTTCTTC.

The V gene is TRBV13, the J gene TRBJ1-3; D uncertain. V shed 5 bases and J shed 0 bases, with 14 bases lying between them. Germline assignment: CDR1 PRHDT and CDR2 FYEKMQ (reference sequence). The CDR3 extends over 16 amino acids. The CDR3 sequence is CASSPEGQYSGNTIYF. CDR3 sequence (DNA): TGTGCCAGCAGCCCCGAGGGTCAGTACTCTGGAAACACCATATATTTT.

This clone was found a few times. The chain combines TRBV7-9 with TRBJ1-1; D gene unclear. CDR1 is SEHNR and CDR2 is FQNEAQ in the germline V gene (reference sequence). Trimming removed 2 bases from V and 3 bases from J, with 7 bases in between. This CDR3 region has 13 residues. Here the CDR3 DNA reads TGTGCCAGCAGCTTACTCCGGGACACTGAAGCTTTCTTT. Translated: CASSLLRDTEAFF.

The rearrangement joins TRBV6-5 to TRBJ2-5, with D maybe TRBD2 (6 bases). This CDR3 is 15 amino acids long. Germline V lookup: CDR1 MNHEY, CDR2 SVGAGI. Trimming removed 0 bases at V and 4 bases at J, with 12 bases between. CDR3 sequence (DNA): TGTGCCAGCAGTTACTCGAGAGGGACTGGAGAGACCCAGTACTTC. It encodes CASSYSRGTGETQYF.

The genes are TRBV2 and TRBJ1-2; no clear D. Germline lookup yields CDR1 SNHLY and CDR2 FYNNEI. CDR3 length: 12 amino acids. The V end was cut by 8 bases, the J end by 8 bases, with 15 bases between. The CDR3 is CASSITTAGYTF. The CDR3 nucleotides are TGTGCCAGCTCAATAACTACCGCGGGCTACACCTTC.

The chain recombines TRBV28 with TRBJ1-3; D perhaps matches TRBD1 (6 bases). The V and J ends lost 3 bases and 4 bases respectively, with 16 bases between them. Germline V gives CDR1 MDHEN, CDR2 SYDVKM. This CDR3 region has 16 residues. CDR3 sequence (DNA): TGTGCCAGCAGTTTTGTCCTTGAGCAGGGGGGAAACACCATATATTTT. This gives the protein CASSFVLEQGGNTIYF.

The rearrangement uses TRBV28 and TRBJ2-1; unclear D gene. Germline V CDR1 and CDR2: MDHEN, SYDVKM. CDR3 length: 13 amino acids. Between the trimmed V and J ends, which lost 6 bases and 5 bases, there was a span of 11 bases. The CDR3 here is CASRRTVNNEQFF. Here the CDR3 DNA reads TGTGCCAGCAGGCGCACAGTTAACAATGAGCAGTTCTTC.

This clone is a singleton in its sample. CDR3 protein: CASSRSASTVWGELFF. In nucleotides, the CDR3 is TGTGCCAGCAGTCGCTCCGCGAGCACAGTGTGGGGGGAGCTGTTTTTT. V usage is TRBV27 and J usage is TRBJ2-2; D remains ambiguous. Deletions cut 5 bases from V and 8 bases from J, with 21 bases between. Germline V gene data show CDR1 as MNHEY and CDR2 as SMNVEV (reference sequence). The CDR3 consists of 16 residues.

This clone appeared a single time. In DNA form, the CDR3 reads TGTGCCTGGACCGCAACCGGGACTAGTTATTTGGAGAAGTACTTC. It is translated as CAWTATGTSYLEKYF. The rearrangement joins TRBV30 to TRBJ2-7; 8 bases match TRBD2. Trimming at V came to 4 bases and at J to 11 bases, leaving 19 bases not matched to a gene. The germline V gene has CDR1 GTSNPN and CDR2 SVGIG (reference sequence). This CDR3 is built from 15 residues.